This T cell receptor beta chain was obtained from a study of T-cell memory formation after mild COVID-19. Study background: TCR clustering was largely donor specific. Study-level points and caveats: That cross-reactive memory joined was suggested by some responding clones appearing in pre-infection memory. Still unconfirmed is whether the second-wave clones peaking on day 37 recognized SARS-CoV-2. Clones that got smaller from day 15 to 85 had even CD4/CD8, while clones growing later tipped toward CD4+.

With 4 bases removed from V and 0 bases from J, the gap between germline ends came to 12 bases. There are 16 residues in the CDR3. Points on this clonotype: Its antigen is currently unknown.

TCRdb re-analysed the 5' RACE reads in MiXCR, keeping a single row per CDR3 protein. Found here are some 600,000 distinct CDR3 sequences, approximately 15% of them singletons; the top ten hold 8.1%. The chain joins TRBV23-1 to TRBJ2-2, with D uncertain. TRBV23-1 is sorted into the ORF group, with uncertain function. Sequenced input: PBMCs or a T cell subset sorted from them (not recorded which). This clonotype was obtained from an adult woman who had mild COVID-19 (a few samples of this study predate the infection). Cell type and time point are not known. In nucleotides, the CDR3 is TGCGCCAGCAGTCGCACATTGATAGCGAACACCGGGGAGCTGTTTTTT. It encodes CASSRTLIANTGELFF.